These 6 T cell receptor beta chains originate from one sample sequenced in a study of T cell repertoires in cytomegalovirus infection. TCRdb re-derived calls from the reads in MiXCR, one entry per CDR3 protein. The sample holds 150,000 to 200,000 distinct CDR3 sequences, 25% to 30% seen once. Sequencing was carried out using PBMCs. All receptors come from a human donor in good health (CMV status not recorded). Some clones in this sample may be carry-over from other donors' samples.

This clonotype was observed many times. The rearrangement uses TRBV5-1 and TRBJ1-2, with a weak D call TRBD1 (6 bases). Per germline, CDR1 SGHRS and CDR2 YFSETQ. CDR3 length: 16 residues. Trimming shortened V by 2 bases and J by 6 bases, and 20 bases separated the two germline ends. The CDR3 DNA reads TGCGCCAGCAGCTTTCTCTTCGGACAGAGGGGGAATGGCTACACCTTC. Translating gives CASSFLFGQRGNGYTF. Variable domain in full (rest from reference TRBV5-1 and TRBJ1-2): KAGVTQTPRYLIKTRGQQVTLSCSPISGHRSVSWYQQTPGQGLQFLFEYFSETQRNKGNFPGRFSGRQFSNSRSEMNVSTLELGDSALYLCASSFLFGQRGNGYTFGSGTRLTVV.

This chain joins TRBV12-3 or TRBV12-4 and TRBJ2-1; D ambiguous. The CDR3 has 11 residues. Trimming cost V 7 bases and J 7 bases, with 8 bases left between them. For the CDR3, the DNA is TGTGCCAGCAAGCTCAGGAATGAGCAGTTCTTC. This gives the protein CASKLRNEQFF.

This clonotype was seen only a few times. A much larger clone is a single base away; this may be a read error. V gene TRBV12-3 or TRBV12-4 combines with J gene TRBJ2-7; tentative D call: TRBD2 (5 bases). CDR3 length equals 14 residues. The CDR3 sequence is CASTPRAESYAQYF. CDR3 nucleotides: TGTGCCAGCACCCCGCGGGCGGAGTCCTACGCGCAGTACTTC.

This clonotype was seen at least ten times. CDR3 residues: CASSPRGQGVGTDTQYF. The CDR3 DNA follows: TGTGCCAGCAGCCCGCGAGGACAGGGGGTCGGCACAGATACGCAGTATTTT. This chain links TRBV12-3 or TRBV12-4 with TRBJ2-3; TRBD1 aligns across 10 bases. The junction had 10 bases not matched to a gene; V was cut back by 6 bases and J by 1 base. This CDR3 has 17 amino acids.

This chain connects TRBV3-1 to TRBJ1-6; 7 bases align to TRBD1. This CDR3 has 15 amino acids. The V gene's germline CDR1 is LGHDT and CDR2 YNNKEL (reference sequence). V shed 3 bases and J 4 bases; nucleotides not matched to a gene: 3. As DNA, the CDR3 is TGTGCCAGCAGCCAGACAGGGTCATATAATTCACCCCTCCACTTT. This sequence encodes CASSQTGSYNSPLHF.

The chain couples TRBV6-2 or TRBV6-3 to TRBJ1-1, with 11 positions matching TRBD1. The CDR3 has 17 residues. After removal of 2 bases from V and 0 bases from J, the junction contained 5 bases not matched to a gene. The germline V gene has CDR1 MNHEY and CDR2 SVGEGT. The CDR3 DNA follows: TGTGCCAGCAGTTACGGACAGGGGGCAGGGATGAACACTGAAGCTTTCTTT. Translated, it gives CASSYGQGAGMNTEAFF.